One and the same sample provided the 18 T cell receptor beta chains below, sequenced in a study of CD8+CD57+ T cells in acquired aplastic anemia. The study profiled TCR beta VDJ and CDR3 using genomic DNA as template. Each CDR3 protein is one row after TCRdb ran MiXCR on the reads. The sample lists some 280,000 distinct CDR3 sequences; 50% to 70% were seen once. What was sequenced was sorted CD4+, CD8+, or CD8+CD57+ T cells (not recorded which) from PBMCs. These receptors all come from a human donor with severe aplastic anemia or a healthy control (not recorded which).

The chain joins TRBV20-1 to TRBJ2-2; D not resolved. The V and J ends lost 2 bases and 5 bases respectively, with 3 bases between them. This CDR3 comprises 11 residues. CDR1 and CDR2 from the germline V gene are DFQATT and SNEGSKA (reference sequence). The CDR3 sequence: CSARKTGELFF. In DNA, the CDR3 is TGCAGTGCTAGAAAGACCGGGGAGCTGTTTTTT.

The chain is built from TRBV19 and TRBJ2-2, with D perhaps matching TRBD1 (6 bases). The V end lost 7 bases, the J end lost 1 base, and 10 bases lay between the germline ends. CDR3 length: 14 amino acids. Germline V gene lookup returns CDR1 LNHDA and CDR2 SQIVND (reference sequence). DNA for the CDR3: TGTGCCAGTACCAAGACAGGGAACACCGGGGAGCTGTTTTTT. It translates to CASTKTGNTGELFF.

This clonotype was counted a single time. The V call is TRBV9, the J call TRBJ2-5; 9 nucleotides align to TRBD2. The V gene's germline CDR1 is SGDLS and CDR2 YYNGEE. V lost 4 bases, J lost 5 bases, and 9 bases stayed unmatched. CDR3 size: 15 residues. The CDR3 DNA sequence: TGTGCCAGCAGCCCCCAAGTAGCGGGAGCGGAGACCCAGTACTTC. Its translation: CASSPQVAGAETQYF.

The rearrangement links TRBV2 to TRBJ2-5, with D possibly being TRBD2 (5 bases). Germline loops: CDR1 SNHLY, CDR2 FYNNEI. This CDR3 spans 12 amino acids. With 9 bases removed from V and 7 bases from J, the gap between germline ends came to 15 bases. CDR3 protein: CASIPTTGTQYF. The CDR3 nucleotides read TGTGCCAGTATTCCGACTACGGGGACCCAGTACTTC. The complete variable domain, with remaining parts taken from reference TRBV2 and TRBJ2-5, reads EPEVTQTPSHQVTQMGQEVILRCVPISNHLYFYWYRQILGQKVEFLVSFYNNEISEKSEIFDDQFSVERPDGSNFTLKIRSTKLEDSAMYFCASIPTTGTQYFGPGTRLLVL.

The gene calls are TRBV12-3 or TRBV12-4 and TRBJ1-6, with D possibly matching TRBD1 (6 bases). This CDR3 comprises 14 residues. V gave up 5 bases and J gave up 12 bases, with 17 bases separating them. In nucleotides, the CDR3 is TGTGCCAGCAGTCCCCAAGGGGGGCAGTTACCCCTCCACTTT. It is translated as CASSPQGGQLPLHF.

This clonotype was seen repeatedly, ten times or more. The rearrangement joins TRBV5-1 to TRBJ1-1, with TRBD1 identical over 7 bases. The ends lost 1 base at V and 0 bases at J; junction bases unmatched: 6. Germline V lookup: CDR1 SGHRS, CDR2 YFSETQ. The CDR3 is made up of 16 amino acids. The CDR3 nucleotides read TGCGCCAGCAGCTTGTACCAGACAGGGTTGAACACTGAAGCTTTCTTT. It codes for CASSLYQTGLNTEAFF.

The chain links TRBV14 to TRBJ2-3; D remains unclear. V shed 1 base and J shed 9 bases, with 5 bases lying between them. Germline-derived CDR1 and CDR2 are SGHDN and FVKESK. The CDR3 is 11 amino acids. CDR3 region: CASSQGKTQYF. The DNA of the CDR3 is TGTGCCAGCAGCCAAGGGAAGACGCAGTATTTT.

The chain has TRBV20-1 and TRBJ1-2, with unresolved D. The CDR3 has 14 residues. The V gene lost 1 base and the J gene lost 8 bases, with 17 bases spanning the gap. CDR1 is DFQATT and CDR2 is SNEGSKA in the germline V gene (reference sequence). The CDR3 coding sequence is TGCAGTGCTAGAGTTGCGGTAGCCACGAAAGGCTACACCTTC. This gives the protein CSARVAVATKGYTF.

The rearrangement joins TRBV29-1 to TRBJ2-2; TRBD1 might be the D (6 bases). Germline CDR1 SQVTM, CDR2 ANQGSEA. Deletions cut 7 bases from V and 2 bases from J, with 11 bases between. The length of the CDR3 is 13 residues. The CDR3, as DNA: TGCAGCGCCTTGGACAGAAACACCGGGGAGCTGTTTTTT. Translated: CSALDRNTGELFF.

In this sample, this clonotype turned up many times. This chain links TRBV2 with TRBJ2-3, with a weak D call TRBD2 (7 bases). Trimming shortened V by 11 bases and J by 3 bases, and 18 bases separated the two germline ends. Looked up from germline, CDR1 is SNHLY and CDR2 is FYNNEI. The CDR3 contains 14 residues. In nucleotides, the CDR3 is TGTGCCTTCTGGGGGGGGGCCTGGACAGATACGCAGTATTTT. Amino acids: CAFWGGAWTDTQYF. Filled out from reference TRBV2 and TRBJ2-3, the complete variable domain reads EPEVTQTPSHQVTQMGQEVILRCVPISNHLYFYWYRQILGQKVEFLVSFYNNEISEKSEIFDDQFSVERPDGSNFTLKIRSTKLEDSAMYFCAFWGGAWTDTQYFGPGTRLTVL.

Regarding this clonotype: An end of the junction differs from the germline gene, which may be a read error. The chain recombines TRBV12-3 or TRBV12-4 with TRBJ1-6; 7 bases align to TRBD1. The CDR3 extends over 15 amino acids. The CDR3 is CVSALGPGGGSPLHF. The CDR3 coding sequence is TGTGTCAGCGCCCTGGGCCCCGGAGGGGGCTCACCCCTCCACTTT.

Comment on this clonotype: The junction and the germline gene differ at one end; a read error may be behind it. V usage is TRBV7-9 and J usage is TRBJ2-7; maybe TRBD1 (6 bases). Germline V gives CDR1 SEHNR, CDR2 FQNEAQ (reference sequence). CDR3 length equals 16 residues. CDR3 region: CASTSDEQGHNYGQYF. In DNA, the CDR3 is TGTGCCAGCACCTCCGACGAACAGGGACACAACTACGGGCAGTACTTC.

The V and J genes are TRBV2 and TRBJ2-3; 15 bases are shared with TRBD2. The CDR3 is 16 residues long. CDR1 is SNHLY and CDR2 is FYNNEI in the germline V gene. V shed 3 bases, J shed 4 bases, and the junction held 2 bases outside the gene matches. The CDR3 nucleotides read TGTGCCAGCAGTGAGGGACTAGCGGGAGGTTCAGATACGCAGTATTTT. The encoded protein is CASSEGLAGGSDTQYF. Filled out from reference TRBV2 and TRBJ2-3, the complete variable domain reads EPEVTQTPSHQVTQMGQEVILRCVPISNHLYFYWYRQILGQKVEFLVSFYNNEISEKSEIFDDQFSVERPDGSNFTLKIRSTKLEDSAMYFCASSEGLAGGSDTQYFGPGTRLTVL.

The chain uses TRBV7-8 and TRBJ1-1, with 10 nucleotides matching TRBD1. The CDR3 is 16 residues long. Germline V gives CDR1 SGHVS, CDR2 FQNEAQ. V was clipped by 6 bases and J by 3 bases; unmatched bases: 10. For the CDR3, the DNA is TGTGCCAGCAGTCGACAGGGGGCGTATGGCTACACTGAAGCTTTCTTT. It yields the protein CASSRQGAYGYTEAFF. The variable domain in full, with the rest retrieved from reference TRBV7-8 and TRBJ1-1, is GAGVSQSPRYKVAKRGQDVALRCDPISGHVSLFWYQQALGQGPEFLTYFQNEAQLDKSGLPSDRFFAERPEGSVSTLKIQRTQQEDSAVYLCASSRQGAYGYTEAFFGQGTRLTVV.

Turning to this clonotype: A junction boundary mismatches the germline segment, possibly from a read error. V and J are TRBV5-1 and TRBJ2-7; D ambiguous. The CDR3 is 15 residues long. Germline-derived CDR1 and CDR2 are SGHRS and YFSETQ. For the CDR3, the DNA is TGCGCCAGCAGCTTGCGTCAGACCATCTCCCACGAGCAGTACTTC. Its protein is CASSLRQTISHEQYF.

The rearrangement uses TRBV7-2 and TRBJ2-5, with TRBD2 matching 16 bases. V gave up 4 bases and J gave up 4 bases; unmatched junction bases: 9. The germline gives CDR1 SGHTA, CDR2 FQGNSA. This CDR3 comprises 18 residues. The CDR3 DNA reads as TGTGCCAGCAGCTCGCCCGGGACTAGCGGGAGGGAGGGAGAGACCCAGTACTTC. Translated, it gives CASSSPGTSGREGETQYF.

In DNA, the CDR3 is TGTGCCAGCAGCGCCGCCAGCGGGACCTACAATGAGCAGTTCTTC. Its translation: CASSAASGTYNEQFF. The rearrangement links TRBV9 to TRBJ2-1; TRBD2 aligns across 7 bases. Trimming cost V 3 bases and J 2 bases; bases outside gene matches: 5. The CDR3 has 15 amino acids. Germline V lookup: CDR1 SGDLS, CDR2 YYNGEE. Filled out from reference TRBV9 and TRBJ2-1, the complete variable domain reads DSGVTQTPKHLITATGQRVTLRCSPRSGDLSVYWYQQSLDQGLQFLIQYYNGEERAKGNILERFSAQQFPDLHSELNLSSLELGDSALYFCASSAASGTYNEQFFGPGTRLTVL.

CDR3 residues: CASSPKGQGFADTQYF. In DNA, the CDR3 is TGTGCCAGCTCACCAAAGGGACAGGGTTTTGCAGATACGCAGTATTTT. The chain uses TRBV18 and TRBJ2-3, with 9 bases matching TRBD1. The length of the CDR3 is 16 residues. Losses at the gene ends were 2 bases for V and 4 bases for J; bases not matched to a gene: 7. Germline-derived CDR1 and CDR2 are KGHSH and LQKENI.